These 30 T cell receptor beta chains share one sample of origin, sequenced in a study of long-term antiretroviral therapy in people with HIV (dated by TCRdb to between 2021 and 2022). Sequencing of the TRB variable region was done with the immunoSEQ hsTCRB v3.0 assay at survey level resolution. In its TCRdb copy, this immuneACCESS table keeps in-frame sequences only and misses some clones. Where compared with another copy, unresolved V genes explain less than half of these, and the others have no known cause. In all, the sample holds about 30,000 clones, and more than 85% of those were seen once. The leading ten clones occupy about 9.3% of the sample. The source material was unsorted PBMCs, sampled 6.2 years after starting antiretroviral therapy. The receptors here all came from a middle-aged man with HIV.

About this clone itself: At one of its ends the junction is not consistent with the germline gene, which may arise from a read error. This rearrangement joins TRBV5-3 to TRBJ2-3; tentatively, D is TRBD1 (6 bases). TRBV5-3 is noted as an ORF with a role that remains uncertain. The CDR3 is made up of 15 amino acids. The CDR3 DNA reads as TGTGCCAGCAGCTTGTTCAGGGGACGAGCAGATACGCAGTATTTT. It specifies CASSLFRGRADTQYF.

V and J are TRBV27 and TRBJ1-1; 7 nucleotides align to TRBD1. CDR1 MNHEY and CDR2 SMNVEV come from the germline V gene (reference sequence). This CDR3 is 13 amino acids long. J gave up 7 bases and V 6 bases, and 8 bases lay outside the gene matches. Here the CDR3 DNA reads TGTGCCAGCAGCCCCGGGACAGCGGGTGAAGCTTTCTTT. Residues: CASSPGTAGEAFF.

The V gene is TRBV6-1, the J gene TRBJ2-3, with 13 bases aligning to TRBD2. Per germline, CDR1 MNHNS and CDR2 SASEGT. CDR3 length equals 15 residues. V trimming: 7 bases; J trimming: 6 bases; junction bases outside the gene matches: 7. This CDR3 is CASTSTSGGYDTQYF. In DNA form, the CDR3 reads TGTGCCAGCACCTCGACTAGCGGGGGGTATGATACGCAGTATTTT.

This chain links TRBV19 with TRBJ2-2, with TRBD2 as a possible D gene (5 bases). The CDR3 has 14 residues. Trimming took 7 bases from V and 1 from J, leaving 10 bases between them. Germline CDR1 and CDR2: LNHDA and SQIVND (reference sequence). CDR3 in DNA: TGTGCCAGTACCGGACTTGTGAACACCGGGGAGCTGTTTTTT. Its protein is CASTGLVNTGELFF. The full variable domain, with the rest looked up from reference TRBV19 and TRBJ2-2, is DGGITQSPKYLFRKEGQNVTLSCEQNLNHDAMYWYRQDPGQGLRLIYYSQIVNDFQKGDIAEGYSVSREKKESFPLTVTSAQKNPTAFYLCASTGLVNTGELFFGEGSRLTVL.

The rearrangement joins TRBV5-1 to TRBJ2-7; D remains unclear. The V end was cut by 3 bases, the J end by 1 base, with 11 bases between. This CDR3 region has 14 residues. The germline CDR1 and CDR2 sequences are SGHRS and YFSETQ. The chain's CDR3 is CASSSDLGSYEQYF. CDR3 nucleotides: TGCGCCAGCAGCTCAGACCTCGGGTCCTACGAGCAGTACTTC. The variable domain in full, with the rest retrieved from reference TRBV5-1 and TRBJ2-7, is KAGVTQTPRYLIKTRGQQVTLSCSPISGHRSVSWYQQTPGQGLQFLFEYFSETQRNKGNFPGRFSGRQFSNSRSEMNVSTLELGDSALYLCASSSDLGSYEQYFGPGTRLTVT.

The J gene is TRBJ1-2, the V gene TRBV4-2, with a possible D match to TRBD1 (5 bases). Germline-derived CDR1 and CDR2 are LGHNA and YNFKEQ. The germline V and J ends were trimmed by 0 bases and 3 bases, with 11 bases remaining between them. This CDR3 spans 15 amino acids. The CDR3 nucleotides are TGTGCCAGCAGCCAAGATTATCGGGGGGACTATGGCTACACCTTC. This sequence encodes CASSQDYRGDYGYTF.

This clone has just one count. CDR3 sequence reads: CASSVGQGGYTGELFF. The CDR3 coding sequence is TGTGCCAGCAGCGTTGGACAGGGAGGGTACACCGGGGAGCTGTTTTTT. The chain joins TRBV7-6 to TRBJ2-2; the D gene is possibly TRBD1 (8 bases). This CDR3 is 16 amino acids long. The germline CDR1 and CDR2 sequences are SGHVS and FNYEAQ. V was shortened by 5 bases and J by 3 bases, with 16 bases between the two germline ends. Together with reference TRBV7-6 and TRBJ2-2, the CDR3 gives the full variable domain: GAGVSQSPRYKVTKRGQDVALRCDPISGHVSLYWYRQALGQGPEFLTYFNYEAQQDKSGLPNDRFSAERPEGSISTLTIQRTEQRDSAMYRCASSVGQGGYTGELFFGEGSRLTVL.

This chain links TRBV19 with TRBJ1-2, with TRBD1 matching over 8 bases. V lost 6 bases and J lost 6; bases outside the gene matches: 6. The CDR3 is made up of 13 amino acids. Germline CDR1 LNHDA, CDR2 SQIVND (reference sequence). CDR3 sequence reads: CASRTGQGDGYTF. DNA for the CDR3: TGTGCCAGTAGGACCGGACAGGGAGATGGCTACACCTTC.

The CDR3: CASSPRTSPAETQYF. The CDR3 nucleotides are TGTGCCAGCAGCCCTCGGACTAGCCCGGCCGAGACCCAGTACTTC. The genes are TRBV5-6 and TRBJ2-5, with 8 bases matching TRBD2. The V gene's germline CDR1 is SGHDT and CDR2 YYEEEE. Trimming cost V 4 bases and J 5 bases; bases outside gene matches: 10. This CDR3 is built from 15 residues.

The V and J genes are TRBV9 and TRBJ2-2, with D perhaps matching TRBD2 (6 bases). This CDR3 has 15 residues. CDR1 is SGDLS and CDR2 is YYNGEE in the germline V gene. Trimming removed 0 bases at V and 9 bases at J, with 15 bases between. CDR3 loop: CASSVGGTQNRELFF. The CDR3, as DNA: TGTGCCAGCAGCGTAGGAGGGACTCAAAACCGGGAGCTGTTTTTT. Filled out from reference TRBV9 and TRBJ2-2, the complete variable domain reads DSGVTQTPKHLITATGQRVTLRCSPRSGDLSVYWYQQSLDQGLQFLIQYYNGEERAKGNILERFSAQQFPDLHSELNLSSLELGDSALYFCASSVGGTQNRELFFGEGSRLTVL.

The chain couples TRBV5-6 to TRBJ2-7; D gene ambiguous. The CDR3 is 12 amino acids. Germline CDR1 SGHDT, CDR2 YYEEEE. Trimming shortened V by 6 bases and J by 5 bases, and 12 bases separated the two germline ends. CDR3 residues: CASTFLGDEQYF. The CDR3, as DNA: TGTGCCAGCACCTTTCTTGGGGACGAGCAGTACTTC.

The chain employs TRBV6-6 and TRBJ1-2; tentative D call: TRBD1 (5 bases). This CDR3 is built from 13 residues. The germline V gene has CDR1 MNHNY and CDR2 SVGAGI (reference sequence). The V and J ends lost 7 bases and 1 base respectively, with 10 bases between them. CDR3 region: CASIDSLNYGYTF. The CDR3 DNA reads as TGTGCCAGCATCGACAGTCTTAACTATGGCTACACCTTC.

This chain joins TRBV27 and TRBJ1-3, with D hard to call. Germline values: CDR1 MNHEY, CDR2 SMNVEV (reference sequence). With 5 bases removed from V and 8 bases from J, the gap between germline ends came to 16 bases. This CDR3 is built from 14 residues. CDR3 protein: CASSPDRKRDTIYF. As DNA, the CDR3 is TGTGCCAGCAGTCCCGACCGGAAGAGGGACACCATATATTTT.

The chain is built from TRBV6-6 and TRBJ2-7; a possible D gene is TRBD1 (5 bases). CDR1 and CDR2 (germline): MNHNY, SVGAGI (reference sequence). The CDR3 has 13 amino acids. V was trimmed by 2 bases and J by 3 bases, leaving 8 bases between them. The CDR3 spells CASSYTTVYEQYF. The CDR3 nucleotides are TGTGCCAGCAGTTACACGACAGTCTACGAGCAGTACTTC.

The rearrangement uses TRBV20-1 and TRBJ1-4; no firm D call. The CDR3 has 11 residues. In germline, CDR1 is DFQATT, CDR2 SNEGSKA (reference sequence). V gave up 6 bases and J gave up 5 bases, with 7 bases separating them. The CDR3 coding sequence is TGCAGTGCGGAAAGAAATGAAAAACTGTTTTTT. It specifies CSAERNEKLFF.

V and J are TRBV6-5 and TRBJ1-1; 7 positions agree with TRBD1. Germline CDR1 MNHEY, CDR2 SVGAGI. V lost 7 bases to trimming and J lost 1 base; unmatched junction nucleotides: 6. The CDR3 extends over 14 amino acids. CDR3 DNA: TGTGCCAGCAACACAGGGGTGGGGAACACTGAAGCTTTCTTT. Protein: CASNTGVGNTEAFF.

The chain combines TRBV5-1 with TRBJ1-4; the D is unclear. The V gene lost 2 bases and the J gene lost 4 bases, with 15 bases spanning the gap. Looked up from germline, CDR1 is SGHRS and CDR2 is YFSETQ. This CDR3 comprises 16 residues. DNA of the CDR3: TGCGCCAGCAGCTTTGACGCCCGAAGCGGTAATGAAAAACTGTTTTTT. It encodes CASSFDARSGNEKLFF.

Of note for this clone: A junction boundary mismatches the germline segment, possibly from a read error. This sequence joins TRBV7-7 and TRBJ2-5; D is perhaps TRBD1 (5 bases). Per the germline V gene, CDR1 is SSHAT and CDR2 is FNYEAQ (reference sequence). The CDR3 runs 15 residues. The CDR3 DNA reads TGTGCTAGCAGCTTCACCCATGACAGCTACGAGACCCAGTACTTC. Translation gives CASSFTHDSYETQYF.

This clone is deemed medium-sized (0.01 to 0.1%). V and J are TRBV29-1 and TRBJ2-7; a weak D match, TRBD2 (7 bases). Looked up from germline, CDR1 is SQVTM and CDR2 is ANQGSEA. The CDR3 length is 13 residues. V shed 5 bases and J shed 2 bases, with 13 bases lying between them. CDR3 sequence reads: CSVLGGQPYEQYF. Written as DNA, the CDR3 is TGCAGCGTTTTGGGGGGGCAGCCCTACGAGCAGTACTTC.

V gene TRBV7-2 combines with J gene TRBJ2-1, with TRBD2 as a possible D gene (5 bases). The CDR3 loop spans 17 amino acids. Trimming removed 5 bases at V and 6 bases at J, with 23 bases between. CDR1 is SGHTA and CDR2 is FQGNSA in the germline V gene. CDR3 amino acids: CASSLPPSGRLGNEQFF. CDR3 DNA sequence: TGTGCCAGCAGCCTCCCTCCGAGCGGCCGCCTTGGCAATGAGCAGTTCTTC.

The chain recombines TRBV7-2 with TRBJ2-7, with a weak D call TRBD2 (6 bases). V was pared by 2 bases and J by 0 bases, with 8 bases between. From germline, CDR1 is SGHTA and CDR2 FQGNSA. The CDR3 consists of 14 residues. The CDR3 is CASSLRDSSYEQYF. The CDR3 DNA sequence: TGTGCCAGCAGCTTACGGGACTCCTCCTACGAGCAGTACTTC.

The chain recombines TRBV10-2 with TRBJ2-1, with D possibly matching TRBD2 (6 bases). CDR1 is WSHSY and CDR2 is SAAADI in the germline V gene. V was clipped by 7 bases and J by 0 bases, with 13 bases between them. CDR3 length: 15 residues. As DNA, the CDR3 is TGCGCCAGCACCCAGGAGGGCCTCTCCTACAATGAGCAGTTCTTC. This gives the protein CASTQEGLSYNEQFF.

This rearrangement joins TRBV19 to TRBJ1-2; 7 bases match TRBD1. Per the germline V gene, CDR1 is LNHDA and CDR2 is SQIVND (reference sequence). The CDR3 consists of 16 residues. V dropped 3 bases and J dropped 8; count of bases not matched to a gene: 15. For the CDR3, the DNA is TGTGCCAGTAGTATCGCCTGGCCAGGGGGTTTTCGGGGCTACACCTTC. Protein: CASSIAWPGGFRGYTF.

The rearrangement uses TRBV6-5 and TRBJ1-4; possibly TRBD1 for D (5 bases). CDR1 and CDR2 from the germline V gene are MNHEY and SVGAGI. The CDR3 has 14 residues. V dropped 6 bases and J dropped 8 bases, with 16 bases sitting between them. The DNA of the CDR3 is TGTGCCAGCAGCCCGAGGGGCCCAGGAGAAAAACTGTTTTTT. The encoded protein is CASSPRGPGEKLFF.

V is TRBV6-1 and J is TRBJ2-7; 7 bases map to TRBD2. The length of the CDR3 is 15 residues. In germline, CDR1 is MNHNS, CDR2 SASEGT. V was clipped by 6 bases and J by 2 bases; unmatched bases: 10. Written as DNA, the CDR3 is TGTGCCAGCAGCTCGGGGGGAGCGGCGCCCTACGAGCAGTACTTC. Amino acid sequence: CASSSGGAAPYEQYF.

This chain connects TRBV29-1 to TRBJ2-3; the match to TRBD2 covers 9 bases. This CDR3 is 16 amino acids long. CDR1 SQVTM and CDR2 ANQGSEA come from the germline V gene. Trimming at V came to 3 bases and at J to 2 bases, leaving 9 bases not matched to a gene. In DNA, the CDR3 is TGCAGCGTTGAGGAAGGACTAGCGATTAACACAGATACGCAGTATTTT. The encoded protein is CSVEEGLAINTDTQYF.

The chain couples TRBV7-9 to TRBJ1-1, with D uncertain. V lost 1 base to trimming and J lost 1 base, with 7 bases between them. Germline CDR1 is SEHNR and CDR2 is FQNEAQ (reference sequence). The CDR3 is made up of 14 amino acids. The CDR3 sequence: CASSLGFQNTEAFF. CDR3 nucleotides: TGTGCCAGCAGCTTAGGGTTCCAGAACACTGAAGCTTTCTTT. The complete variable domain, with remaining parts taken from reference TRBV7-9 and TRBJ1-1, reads DTGVSQNPRHKITKRGQNVTFRCDPISEHNRLYWYRQTLGQGPEFLTYFQNEAQLEKSRLLSDRFSAERPKGSFSTLEIQRTEQGDSAMYLCASSLGFQNTEAFFGQGTRLTVV.

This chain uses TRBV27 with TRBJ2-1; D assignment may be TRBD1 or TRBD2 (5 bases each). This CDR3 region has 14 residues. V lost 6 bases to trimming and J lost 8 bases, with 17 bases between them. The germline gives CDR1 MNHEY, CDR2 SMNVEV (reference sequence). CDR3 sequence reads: CASSDGTVGHEQFF. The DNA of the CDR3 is TGTGCCAGCAGCGACGGGACGGTTGGCCATGAGCAGTTCTTC.

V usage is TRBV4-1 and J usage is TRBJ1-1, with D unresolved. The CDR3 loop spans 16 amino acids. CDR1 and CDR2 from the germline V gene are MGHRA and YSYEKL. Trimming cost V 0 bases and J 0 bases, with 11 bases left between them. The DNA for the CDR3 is TGCGCCAGCAGCCAAGATTGGGCCGGGATGAACACTGAAGCTTTCTTT. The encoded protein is CASSQDWAGMNTEAFF.

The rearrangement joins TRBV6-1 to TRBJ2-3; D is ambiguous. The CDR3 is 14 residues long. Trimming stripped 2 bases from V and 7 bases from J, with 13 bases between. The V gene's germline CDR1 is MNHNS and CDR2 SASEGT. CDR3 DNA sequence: TGTGCCAGCAGTGAACAAGGTTGGGGTAATACGCAGTATTTT. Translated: CASSEQGWGNTQYF.